This T cell receptor beta chain was captured by sequencing in a study of CD8 T cells in ankylosing spondylitis. Study observations and caveats: Several of the motif variants were reported before in synovial fluid and blood from reactive arthritis. Several highly homologous variants made up a TCR beta motif, and this motif appeared characteristic of ankylosing spondylitis blood. The disease-linked clones had a CD8+ phenotype and low blood frequencies.

Trimming cost V 1 base and J 2 bases; bases outside gene matches: 5. This CDR3 spans 15 amino acids. Per the germline V gene, CDR1 is DFQATT and CDR2 is SNEGSKA (reference sequence). There are a few counts of this clonotype. Its antigen is currently unknown. By quantitative 5'-RACE with molecular barcodes, the TCR beta libraries were made. TCRdb fed the 5' RACE reads into MiXCR, producing one record per CDR3 protein. Among hundreds of thousands of distinct CDR3 sequences, 20% were seen once, and the ten largest hold under 4%. Sequences were obtained from blood, either unsorted or a sorted T cell fraction (not recorded which). The rearrangement joins TRBV20-1 to TRBJ2-3; 8 nucleotides match TRBD2. This receptor was taken from a female donor with ankylosing spondylitis or in good health (not recorded which). The CDR3 region has the DNA TGCAGTGCTAGAGGGCTTAGCGGGATCACAGATACGCAGTATTTT. Its protein is CSARGLSGITDTQYF.